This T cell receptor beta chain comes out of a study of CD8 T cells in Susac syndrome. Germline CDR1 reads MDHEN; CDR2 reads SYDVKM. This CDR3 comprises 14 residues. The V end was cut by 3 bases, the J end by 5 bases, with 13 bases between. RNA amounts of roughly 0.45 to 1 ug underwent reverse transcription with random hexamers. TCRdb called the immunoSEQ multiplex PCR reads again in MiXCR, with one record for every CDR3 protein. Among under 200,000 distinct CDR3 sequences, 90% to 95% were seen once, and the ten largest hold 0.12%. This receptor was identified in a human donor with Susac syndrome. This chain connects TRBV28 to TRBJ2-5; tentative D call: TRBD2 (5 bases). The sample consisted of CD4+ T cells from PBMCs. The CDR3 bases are TGTGCCAGCAGTTTGTACCGCCAGCGGGAGACCCAGTACTTC. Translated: CASSLYRQRETQYF.